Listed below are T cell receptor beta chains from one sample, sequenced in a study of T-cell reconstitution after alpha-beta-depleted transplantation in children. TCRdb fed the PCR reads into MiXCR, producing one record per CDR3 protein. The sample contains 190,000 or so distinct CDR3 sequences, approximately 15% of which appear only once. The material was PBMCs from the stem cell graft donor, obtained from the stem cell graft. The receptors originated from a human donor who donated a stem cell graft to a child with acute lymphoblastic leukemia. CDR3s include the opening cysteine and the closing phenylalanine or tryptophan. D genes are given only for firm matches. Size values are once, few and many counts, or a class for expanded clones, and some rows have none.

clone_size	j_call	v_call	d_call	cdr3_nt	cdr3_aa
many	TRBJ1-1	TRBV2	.	TGTGCCAGCGGGGGGGATTGGAACACTGAAGCTTTCTTT	CASGGDWNTEAFF
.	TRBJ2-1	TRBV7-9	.	TGTGCCAGGACTTCAGGGGAGGACTACAATGAGCAGTTCTTC	CARTSGEDYNEQFF
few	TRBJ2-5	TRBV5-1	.	TGCGCCAGCAGCCTGGCAGCGGTAATTCGGGGAGAGACCCAGTACTTC	CASSLAAVIRGETQYF
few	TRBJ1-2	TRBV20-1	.	TGCAGTGCTAGTCGCGGGGACCAATATGGCTACACCTTC	CSASRGDQYGYTF
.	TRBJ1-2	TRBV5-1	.	TGCGCCAGCAGCTTGAATGGGGTGACAGCCGCTAACTATGGCTACACCTTC	CASSLNGVTAANYGYTF
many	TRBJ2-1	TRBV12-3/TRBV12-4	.	TGTGCCAGCAGTTTACGGGGGGCGCGAAACAATGAGCAGTTCTTC	CASSLRGARNNEQFF
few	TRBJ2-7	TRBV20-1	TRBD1	TGCAGTGCTAGGCCCCCGACAGGGGGCCCCTACGAGCAGTACTTC	CSARPPTGGPYEQYF
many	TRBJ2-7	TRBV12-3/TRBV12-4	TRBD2	TGTGCCAGCAGTTTGGGCTATGCGGGAGGGCCCTCGAGTGAGCAGTACTTC	CASSLGYAGGPSSEQYF
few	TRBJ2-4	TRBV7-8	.	TGTGCCAGCAGCTTAGGCAGTCATCAAAACAGTCAGTACTTC	CASSLGSHQNSQYF
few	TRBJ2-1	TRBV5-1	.	TGCGCCAGCAGCTTGGCCGGGTATTGGCGGAGCTCCTACAATGAGCAGTTCTTC	CASSLAGYWRSSYNEQFF
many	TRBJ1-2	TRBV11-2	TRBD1	TGTGCCAGCAGCTACCCGGACAGGGGGAACTATGGCTACACCTTC	CASSYPDRGNYGYTF
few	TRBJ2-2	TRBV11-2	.	TGTGCCAGCAGCTTAGGGCTAGCCGGAGGGACCGGGGAGCTGTTTTTT	CASSLGLAGGTGELFF
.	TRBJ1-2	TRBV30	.	TGTGCCTGGAGTGTATCTAGATACGGCTACACCTTC	CAWSVSRYGYTF
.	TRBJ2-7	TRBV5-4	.	TGTGCCAGCAGTTCTCTCGACGGACAAGCATCCTACGAGCAGTACTTC	CASSSLDGQASYEQYF
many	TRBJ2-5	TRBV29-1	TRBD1	TGCAGCGTTGGGACAGGGTCTCGAGAGACCCAGTACTTC	CSVGTGSRETQYF
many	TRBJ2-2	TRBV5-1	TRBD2	TGCGCCAGCAGCTTGGATGCGGGAGCGAACACCGGGGAGCTGTTTTTT	CASSLDAGANTGELFF
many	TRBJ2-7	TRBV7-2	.	TGTGCCAGCAGCTCCCCCTCCCAGCCGGGAGAGCAGTACTTC	CASSSPSQPGEQYF
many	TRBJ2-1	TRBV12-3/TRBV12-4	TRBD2	TGTGCCAGCAGTTCGCTGCTAGCGGATGAGCAGTTCTTC	CASSSLLADEQFF
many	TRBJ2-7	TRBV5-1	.	TGCGCCAGCAGCTTGGTGGTGGGGGCTGGCTACGAGCAGTACTTC	CASSLVVGAGYEQYF
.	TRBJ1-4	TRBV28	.	TGTGCCAGCAGTTTTGTAGGGGCGCCGAATGAAAACCTGTTTTTT	CASSFVGAPNENLFF
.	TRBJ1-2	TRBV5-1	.	TGCGCCAGCAGTCGTCTACAGGGTGGCGATGGCTACACCTTC	CASSRLQGGDGYTF
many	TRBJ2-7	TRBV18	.	TGTGCCAGCTCACCCCGGGACACTGCTAACGAGCAGTACTTC	CASSPRDTANEQYF
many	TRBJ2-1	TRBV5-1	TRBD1	TGCGCCAGTAAGACAGGGTTTGACAATGAGCAGTTCTTC	CASKTGFDNEQFF
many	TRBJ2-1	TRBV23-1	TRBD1	TGCGCCATCAACCCCCCTCCGGGACAGGGGTACAATGAGCAGTTCTTC	CAINPPPGQGYNEQFF
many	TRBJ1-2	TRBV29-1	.	TGCAGCGTGGACCGAACTAACTATGGCTACACCTTC	CSVDRTNYGYTF
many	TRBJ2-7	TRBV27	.	TGTGCCAGCCGGCCAGGGAATCCCTACGAGCAGTACTTC	CASRPGNPYEQYF
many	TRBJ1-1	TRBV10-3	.	TGTGCCATCAGTGAAACCGCGAACACTGAAGCTTTCTTT	CAISETANTEAFF
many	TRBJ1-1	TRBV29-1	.	TGCAGCGGCAGAGGGGGGAGCACTGAAGCTTTCTTT	CSGRGGSTEAFF
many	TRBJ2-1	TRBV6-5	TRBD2	TGTGCCAGCAGCCCTACTAGCGGGAGCTACAATGAGCAGTTCTTC	CASSPTSGSYNEQFF
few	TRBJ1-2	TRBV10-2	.	TGCGCCAGCAGTCCTACAGGGTTTAACTATGGCTACACCTTC	CASSPTGFNYGYTF
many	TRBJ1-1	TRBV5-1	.	TGCGCCAGCAGCTTTCACGCGGTGGGGGACACTGAAGCTTTCTTT	CASSFHAVGDTEAFF
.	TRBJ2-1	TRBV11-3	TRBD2	TGTGCCAGCAGCTTTTCCCCTAGCGGGAACAATGAGCAGTTCTTC	CASSFSPSGNNEQFF
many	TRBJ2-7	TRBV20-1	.	TGCAGTGCTCCGCTTCCGGGACTCCTGACCTACGAGCAGTACTTC	CSAPLPGLLTYEQYF
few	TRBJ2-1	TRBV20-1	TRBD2	TGCAGTGCTGAGTCCCCCCTAGCGGGAGTTTGGAATGAGCAGTTCTTC	CSAESPLAGVWNEQFF
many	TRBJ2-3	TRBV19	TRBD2	TGTGCCAGTAGGATAGGACTAGCCCGCACAGATACGCAGTATTTT	CASRIGLARTDTQYF
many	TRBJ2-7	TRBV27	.	TGTGCCAGCAGCCCAGCCGGGGCCTACGAGCAGTACTTC	CASSPAGAYEQYF
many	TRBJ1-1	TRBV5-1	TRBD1	TGCGCCAGCAGTTTCGACGGGACAGGGTCGAACACTGAAGCTTTCTTT	CASSFDGTGSNTEAFF
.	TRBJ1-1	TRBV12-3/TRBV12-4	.	TGTGCCAGCAGTTACCCTTGGGCAGGGGAAGGTAGAGAGACTGAAGCTTTCTTT	CASSYPWAGEGRETEAFF
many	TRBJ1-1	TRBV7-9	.	TGTGCCAGCAGCTTTGGGAGAGGACAAGCTTTCTTT	CASSFGRGQAFF
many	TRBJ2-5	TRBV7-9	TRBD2	TGTGCCAGCAGCTTAACTAGCGGGAGTTCAGAGACCCAGTACTTC	CASSLTSGSSETQYF
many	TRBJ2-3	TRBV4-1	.	TGCGCCAGCAGCCCCGGCCCGCGGGGAGATACGCAGTATTTT	CASSPGPRGDTQYF